This passage covers 30 T cell receptor beta chains from one sample sequenced in a study of blood T cell repertoires in COVID-19. Repertoires were generated with immunoSEQ multiplex PCR, while TCRdb's copy carries only in-frame clones and drops some. The data show just over 650,000 clones, about nine tenths seen once. The sequenced sample consisted of peripheral blood. The receptor set was obtained from a woman aged 18 to 35 with acute or convalescent COVID-19.

The chain couples TRBV7-2 to TRBJ1-2, with 11 bases that match TRBD1. Germline V gene data show CDR1 as SGHTA and CDR2 as FQGNSA. J lost 4 bases, V lost 5 bases, and 9 bases had no gene match. The CDR3 runs 16 residues. The CDR3 DNA follows: TGTGCCAGCAGCCGGACAGGGGGCATTACTGGCTATGGCTACACCTTC. Translating gives CASSRTGGITGYGYTF.

The rearrangement joins TRBV7-6 to TRBJ2-2; 9 positions match TRBD1. CDR3 length: 16 residues. With V trimmed by 5 bases and J by 1 base, 5 bases remained unmatched. Germline V CDR1 and CDR2: SGHVS, FNYEAQ. The CDR3 is CASSNYRGRNTGELFF. The CDR3 DNA is TGTGCCAGCAGCAATTACAGGGGGCGGAACACCGGGGAGCTGTTTTTT.

This clone was observed a few times. V usage is TRBV2 and J usage is TRBJ1-2; TRBD1 matches at 9 bases. The CDR3 covers 13 residues. V gave up 11 bases and J gave up 6 bases; unmatched junction bases: 10. Per germline, CDR1 SNHLY and CDR2 FYNNEI. The CDR3, as DNA: TGTGCCTGCACAGGGGGCGCAGGAAATGGCTACACCTTC. It encodes CACTGGAGNGYTF.

This chain connects TRBV3-1 (or the pseudogene TRBV3-2) to TRBJ1-1; no reliable D call. This CDR3 is 14 amino acids long. Looked up from germline, CDR1 is LGHDT and CDR2 is YNNKEL (reference sequence). Trimming stripped 1 base from V and 3 bases from J, with 9 bases between. The CDR3 DNA reads TGTGCCAGCAGCCAAGTCGGTCCGGACACTGAAGCTTTCTTT. Translated, it gives CASSQVGPDTEAFF.

The genes are TRBV27 and TRBJ1-4; D unclear. Trimming removed 3 bases at V and 4 bases at J, with 9 bases between. Germline assignment: CDR1 MNHEY and CDR2 SMNVEV (reference sequence). The CDR3 runs 14 residues. The CDR3 region is CASSFSGLNEKLFF. The CDR3, as DNA: TGTGCCAGCAGTTTTTCAGGACTTAATGAAAAACTGTTTTTT. Looking up the rest from reference TRBV27 and TRBJ1-4 gives the full variable domain: EAQVTQNPRYLITVTGKKLTVTCSQNMNHEYMSWYRQDPGLGLRQIYYSMNVEVTDKGDVPEGYKVSRKEKRNFPLILESPSPNQTSLYFCASSFSGLNEKLFFGSGTQLSVL.

The rearrangement links TRBV5-6 to TRBJ2-2, with a tentative D call TRBD1 (5 bases). The CDR3 is 16 amino acids. V lost 3 bases, J lost 0 bases, and 12 bases lay in between. From germline, CDR1 is SGHDT and CDR2 YYEEEE. CDR3 in amino acids: CASSWGGRANTGELFF. DNA for the CDR3: TGTGCCAGCAGCTGGGGCGGCAGGGCGAACACCGGGGAGCTGTTTTTT.

This clone was detected once. The chain couples TRBV27 to TRBJ2-3; tentatively, D is TRBD1 (6 bases). This CDR3 has 16 residues. Germline-derived CDR1 and CDR2 are MNHEY and SMNVEV (reference sequence). Trimming took 2 bases from V and 5 from J, leaving 17 bases between them. This CDR3 reads CASSLGSGVMEDTQYF. Here the CDR3 DNA reads TGTGCCAGCAGTTTAGGGTCAGGGGTAATGGAAGATACGCAGTATTTT.

V is TRBV6-1 and J is TRBJ2-1; unclear D gene. V lost 5 bases, J lost 10 bases, and 9 bases lay in between. Germline CDR1 is MNHNS and CDR2 is SASEGT. CDR3 length: 11 residues. The CDR3 here is CASSPPGEQFF. Written as DNA, the CDR3 is TGTGCCAGCAGTCCCCCCGGGGAGCAGTTCTTC.

The chain uses TRBV2 and TRBJ2-7, with 11 nucleotides matching TRBD1. The CDR3 loop spans 15 amino acids. Trimming took 6 bases from V and 3 from J; bases not matched to a gene: 7. Per germline, CDR1 SNHLY and CDR2 FYNNEI. CDR3 region: CASRNPGQGDYEQYF. In DNA, the CDR3 is TGTGCCAGCAGAAACCCGGGACAGGGGGACTACGAGCAGTACTTC.

This chain links TRBV24-1 with TRBJ2-2, with 7 positions matching TRBD1. Germline CDR1 KGHDR, CDR2 SFDVKD. Germline trimming cut 5 bases from V and 4 bases from J; bases unmatched to any gene: 6. This CDR3 is 15 amino acids long. The CDR3 sequence: CATSVFDRATGELFF. DNA of the CDR3: TGTGCCACCAGTGTCTTCGACAGGGCCACCGGGGAGCTGTTTTTT.

This clone appeared a single time. This chain uses TRBV6-1 with TRBJ1-1; D ambiguous. The CDR3 totals 16 residues. V shed 1 base and J shed 0 bases, with 12 bases lying between them. The germline gives CDR1 MNHNS, CDR2 SASEGT. The CDR3 region is CASSEGIGGLNTEAFF. CDR3 bases: TGTGCCAGCAGTGAAGGTATTGGAGGACTGAACACTGAAGCTTTCTTT.

This chain links TRBV2 with TRBJ1-1; 8 bases are shared with TRBD1. There are 13 residues in the CDR3. The V and J ends lost 7 bases and 5 bases, in that order; junction bases with no gene match: 6. Germline V CDR1 and CDR2: SNHLY, FYNNEI. In DNA, the CDR3 is TGTGCCAGCACCCCACAGGGGGATACTGAAGCTTTCTTT. Amino acids: CASTPQGDTEAFF.

The rearrangement uses TRBV4-1 and TRBJ1-2, with a weak D call TRBD1 (5 bases). Germline V gene sequence: CDR1 MGHRA, CDR2 YSYEKL. V was cut by 4 bases and J by 3 bases, with 21 bases left in between. This CDR3 is 17 amino acids long. CDR3 DNA sequence: TGCGCCAGCAGCCCACCCCCCGGGGGAGTCGGGGACTATGGCTACACCTTC. Translated, it gives CASSPPPGGVGDYGYTF.

This clone was seen a few times. J is TRBJ1-2 and V is TRBV24-1, with a weak D call TRBD1 (6 bases). CDR3 length equals 12 residues. V dropped 2 bases and J dropped 8 bases, with 8 bases sitting between them. The germline V gene has CDR1 KGHDR and CDR2 SFDVKD. The CDR3 DNA reads as TGTGCCACCAGTGATTCAGGGGTCGGCTACACCTTC. Translated, it gives CATSDSGVGYTF.

Regarding this clone: The same CDR3 is also encoded by other DNA sequences in this sample. The V gene is TRBV29-1, the J gene TRBJ2-7; D is possibly TRBD2 (6 bases). Germline V gives CDR1 SQVTM, CDR2 ANQGSEA. The length of the CDR3 is 12 residues. V lost 3 bases, J lost 2 bases, and 8 bases lay in between. CDR3 region: CSVERDTYEQYF. The CDR3 DNA reads TGCAGCGTTGAGCGGGATACCTACGAGCAGTACTTC.

V gene TRBV4-1 combines with J gene TRBJ2-3; 7 bases agree with TRBD2. Germline V gives CDR1 MGHRA, CDR2 YSYEKL. This CDR3 is built from 18 residues. J was trimmed by 4 bases and V by 1 base; bases with no gene match: 14. The chain's CDR3 is CASSQVGLGDYGADTQYF. For the CDR3, the DNA is TGCGCCAGCAGCCAAGTTGGGTTAGGGGACTACGGGGCAGATACGCAGTATTTT.

The genes are TRBV12-3 or TRBV12-4 and TRBJ1-1; D not resolved. V was shortened by 10 bases and J by 3 bases, with 15 bases between the two germline ends. The CDR3 length is 13 residues. In nucleotides, the CDR3 is TGTGCCACCCTCTTTCAGTCCCACACTGAAGCTTTCTTT. Protein sequence: CATLFQSHTEAFF.

This clone was seen just once. The J gene is TRBJ1-3, the V gene TRBV7-3; D not certain. With 8 bases removed from V and 1 base from J, the gap between germline ends came to 9 bases. CDR1 is SGHTA and CDR2 is FQGTGA in the germline V gene. The CDR3 runs to 13 residues. CDR3 sequence reads: CASASQSGNTIYF. The CDR3 DNA is TGTGCCAGCGCCTCCCAGTCTGGAAACACCATATATTTT.

The chain links TRBV24-1 to TRBJ1-2, with D uncertain. The CDR3 sequence is 14 residues long. Germline CDR1 KGHDR, CDR2 SFDVKD. Trimming cost V 5 bases and J 2 bases, with 11 bases left between them. This CDR3 is CATSAPTLNYGYTF. The DNA for the CDR3 is TGTGCCACCAGTGCCCCCACATTGAACTATGGCTACACCTTC.

This chain connects TRBV24-1 to TRBJ1-5; 7 bases are shared with TRBD1. Germline CDR1 and CDR2: KGHDR and SFDVKD. After removal of 7 bases from V and 7 bases from J, the junction contained 9 bases not matched to a gene. The CDR3 loop spans 14 amino acids. The CDR3 nucleotides read TGTGCCACCAGCCCGACAGGGCGATCGCAGCCCCAGCATTTT. Protein product: CATSPTGRSQPQHF.

This clone has a single count. CDR3 in DNA: TGTGCCTGGAGTGTAGGGGGTCGATATGGCTACACCTTC. This codes for CAWSVGGRYGYTF. V gene TRBV30 combines with J gene TRBJ1-2, with D possibly being TRBD1 (6 bases). CDR1 is GTSNPN, CDR2 SVGIG, per germline (reference sequence). The CDR3 totals 13 residues. The V gene lost 0 bases and the J gene lost 5 bases, with 10 bases spanning the gap.

Turning to this clone: In the same sample, other DNA sequences code for this CDR3. The V call is TRBV12-3 or TRBV12-4, the J call TRBJ1-2; no definite D call. The CDR3 totals 11 residues. The V and J ends lost 4 bases and 3 bases respectively, with 3 bases between them. The CDR3 coding sequence is TGTGCCAGCAGTTCGGACTATGGCTACACCTTC. It specifies CASSSDYGYTF.

Worth noting for this clone: Within the sample, other DNA sequences also encode this same CDR3. The J gene is TRBJ1-1, the V gene TRBV18, with a tentative D call TRBD1 (6 bases). This CDR3 comprises 13 residues. Trimming cost V 3 bases and J 3 bases, with 8 bases left between them. The germline V gene has CDR1 KGHSH and CDR2 LQKENI. The CDR3 here is CASSPQGYTEAFF. DNA of the CDR3: TGTGCCAGCTCACCCCAGGGGTACACTGAAGCTTTCTTT. Filled out from reference TRBV18 and TRBJ1-1, the complete variable domain reads NAGVMQNPRHLVRRRGQEARLRCSPMKGHSHVYWYRQLPEEGLKFMVYLQKENIIDESGMPKERFSAEFPKEGPSILRIQQVVRGDSAAYFCASSPQGYTEAFFGQGTRLTVV.

The chain combines TRBV6-5 with TRBJ1-2; weak D call: TRBD1 (5 bases). The CDR3 totals 15 residues. Trimming removed 10 bases at V and 3 bases at J, with 21 bases between. In germline, CDR1 is MNHEY, CDR2 SVGAGI. CDR3 loop: CAIRGGLRGDYGYTF. In DNA, the CDR3 is TGTGCCATCCGGGGGGGATTGAGGGGAGACTATGGCTACACCTTC.

The J gene is TRBJ2-5, the V gene TRBV7-2; 10 positions match TRBD2. With V trimmed by 1 base and J by 7 bases, 6 bases remained unmatched. The CDR3 consists of 15 residues. The germline CDR1 and CDR2 sequences are SGHTA and FQGNSA. CDR3 sequence: CASSLELAGRGTQYF. Written as DNA, the CDR3 is TGTGCCAGCAGCTTAGAACTAGCGGGGAGGGGGACCCAGTACTTC.

J is TRBJ2-1 and V is TRBV29-1; unclear D gene. Germline-derived CDR1 and CDR2 are SQVTM and ANQGSEA. The CDR3 is 9 residues long. Deletions cut 0 bases from V and 15 bases from J, with 6 bases between. CDR3 amino acids: CSVEETPFF. The CDR3 nucleotides read TGCAGCGTTGAAGAGACACCGTTCTTC.

CDR3 sequence: CASSPLTIDRGNEQFF. The CDR3 nucleotides read TGTGCCAGCAGTCCCCTAACAATTGACAGGGGTAATGAGCAGTTCTTC. This sequence joins TRBV27 and TRBJ2-1; 8 positions match TRBD1. The V segment lost 5 bases and the J segment 7 bases; nucleotides outside the gene matches: 13. The CDR3 contains 16 residues. Germline V gene data show CDR1 as MNHEY and CDR2 as SMNVEV (reference sequence).

The chain combines TRBV7-8 with TRBJ1-1, with D maybe TRBD1 (5 bases). The CDR3 is 13 residues long. Germline V gene lookup returns CDR1 SGHVS and CDR2 FQNEAQ. Trimming left V 2 bases short and J 11 bases short, with 15 bases between. CDR3 coding DNA: TGTGCCAGCAGCTTATCCCTCGCAGGGCAGGCTTTCTTT. Translation gives CASSLSLAGQAFF.

V gene TRBV6-2 or TRBV6-3 combines with J gene TRBJ1-5; D ambiguous. Trimming removed 5 bases from V and 5 bases from J, with 10 bases in between. CDR3 length equals 13 residues. Per the germline V gene, CDR1 is MNHEY and CDR2 is SVGEGT. CDR3 residues: CASSLQTYQPQHF. CDR3 sequence (DNA): TGTGCCAGCAGTCTACAGACATATCAGCCCCAGCATTTT.

The J gene is TRBJ2-3, the V gene TRBV9, with D possibly matching TRBD1 (5 bases). Germline V lookup: CDR1 SGDLS, CDR2 YYNGEE. V dropped 0 bases and J dropped 9 bases, with 23 bases sitting between them. The CDR3 consists of 17 residues. The CDR3 here is CASSVGSLRVGFGTQYF. CDR3 sequence (DNA): TGTGCCAGCAGCGTAGGCTCCCTCAGGGTAGGTTTTGGCACGCAGTATTTT.